The entry that follows covers one TCR beta chain sequence. These data belong to a study of shared clonotypes between healthy human individuals. Sequencing was performed with immunoSEQ multiplex PCR; in TCRdb, only in-frame clones are kept and a portion is missing. Of hundreds of thousands of clones detected, about 79% appear once; the ten largest clones hold around 13%. This CDR3 comprises 14 residues. Trimming removed 6 bases at V and 7 bases at J, with 16 bases between. Germline lookup yields CDR1 WSHSY and CDR2 SAAADI. Sequencing was carried out using PBMCs. V usage is TRBV10-2 and J usage is TRBJ2-1, with a weak D call TRBD2 (5 bases). The source is a woman in her thirties or forties in good health. Some clones in this sample may be carry-over from other donors' samples. In DNA, the CDR3 is TGCGCCAGCAGGGGGAGTCAAGGCTGGAATGAGCAGTTCTTC. It encodes CASRGSQGWNEQFF.